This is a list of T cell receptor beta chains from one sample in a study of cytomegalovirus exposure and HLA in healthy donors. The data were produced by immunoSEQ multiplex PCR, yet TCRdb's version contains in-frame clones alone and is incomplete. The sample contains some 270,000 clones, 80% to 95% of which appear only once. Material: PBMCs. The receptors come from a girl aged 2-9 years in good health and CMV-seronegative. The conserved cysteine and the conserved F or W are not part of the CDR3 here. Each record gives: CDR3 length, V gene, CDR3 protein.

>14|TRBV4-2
ASSQDLEGSNEKLF
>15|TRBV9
ASSVPRPSGSIDEQF
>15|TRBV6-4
ASSDWGQAYSNQPQH
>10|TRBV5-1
ASSSGNTEAF
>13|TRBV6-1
ASSEPGQGNQPQH
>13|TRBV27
ASSPSGKGTNEQF
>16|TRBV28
ASRGTGPLLISGNTIY
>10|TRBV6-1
ASSLAFFEQF
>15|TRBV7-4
ASSLVDEGLAAYEQY
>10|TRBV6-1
ATTGRVEKLF
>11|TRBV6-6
ATQTGDLTEAF
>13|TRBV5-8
ASSLRRDFSYEQY
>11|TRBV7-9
ASSLGNSYEQY
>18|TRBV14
ASSQTPKMSGPTFYNEQF
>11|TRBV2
ASMDGTGSPLH
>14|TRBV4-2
ASSQASGQGSTEAF
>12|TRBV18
ASSRGQGFYGYT
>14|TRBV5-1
ASSPGGTGVSYEQY